The entry below gives a single T cell receptor beta chain sequence along with its context. Its target antigen remains unknown. No much larger clonotype is one base removed from it; base qualities were not supplied. This entry comes from a study of blood T cell repertoires in COVID-19 (dated by TCRdb to about 2020). Notes on the research overall: Samples from collaborators originated in the United States, Italy and Spain and spanned both the acute and convalescent phases of COVID-19. The material from the prospective study consisted of cDNA or gDNA derived from T cells, B-cell-depleted T cells, or PBMCs. The dataset comprised deeply sampled blood TCRbeta repertoires from subjects exposed to, actively infected with, or recovered from COVID-19. The repertoires were made available in a free public database intended to serve as a resource for research on the immune response to SARS-CoV-2. The samples were drawn from two sources: the first 160 participants of the ongoing ImmuneRACE study, and over 950 subjects contributed by 6 global collaborators. The sample metadata nearly always contained a de-identified subject ID, COVID-19 status, age in years and sex. HLA class I and class II types, where available, came from metadata supplied by the sample provider rather than from assay-based typing. Points the paper makes about the study in general: How much clinical and demographic metadata was included differed by source and by participant, and the metadata was provided uncurated.

CDR1 and CDR2 were assigned from the germline V gene as SGHDT and YYEEEE. Its CDR3 holds 15 amino acids, cysteine through phenylalanine. Only the CDR3 DNA is retained, 45 bases long and in frame from the first base. The trim is 0 bases for V and 3 bases for J, with a gap of 13 bases between the germline ends. TCRbeta CDR3 regions were amplified from genomic DNA using the immunoSEQ Assay, a bias-controlled multiplex PCR. In the source study's methods: The number of nucleated cells in each sample was estimated by amplification of reference gene primers within the assay. To quantify the absolute abundance of each unique TCRbeta CDR3 rearrangement, sequence reads were collapsed and filtered. For each sample, productive Simpson clonality was calculated as the square root of Simpson's diversity index across productive rearrangements. Sourced from immuneACCESS, this table was stored by TCRdb with only in-frame sequences that have V and J called. A share of the clones is absent; for the studies checked, an unresolved V gene accounts for under half, and the remainder has no known explanation. V, J and clone size are those of that table, while D and trimming were read from the DNA. This sample is represented by around 130,000 clones; 75% to 80% of them were singletons. Together, the top ten hold roughly 8.6% of the sample.

The collaborating institutions used their own protocols to collect whole blood in K2EDTA tubes. For TCRbeta analysis, collaborators shipped samples in one of three forms: frozen whole blood, isolated PBMCs, or DNA extracted from either of those sample types. The source is a human donor in a cohort sampled during active COVID-19. The sample was peripheral blood. Recombination connected TRBV5-6 to TRBJ2-7; the D region possibly corresponds to TRBD2 (6 bases align). The nucleotide sequence is given as TGTGCCAGCAGCTTGGCGCGGGGCGTGGGCTACGAGCAGTACTTC. Translation gives CASSLARGVGYEQYF.